The 19 T cell receptor beta chains below all came from one sample that was sequenced in a study of T cell changes during pregnancy in multiple sclerosis. The assay was immunoSEQ multiplex PCR, and TCRdb's table has in-frame clones only and misses some. The sample has 15,000 to 20,000 clones, 89% seen once. Here the sequenced sample was CD8+ T cells from peripheral blood mononuclear cells, taken in the second trimester of pregnancy. These receptors were taken from a female donor in good health, enrolled as a control in a pregnancy study.

This chain links TRBV9 with TRBJ2-1; TRBD1 matches 7 bases. With 3 bases clipped from V and 0 bases from J, the junction kept 9 bases outside the gene matches. CDR1 is SGDLS and CDR2 is YYNGEE in the germline V gene. The CDR3 covers 17 residues. The CDR3 loop reads CASSAYEGQPSYNEQFF. In DNA form, the CDR3 reads TGTGCCAGCAGCGCATATGAGGGACAGCCCTCCTACAATGAGCAGTTCTTC.

The rearrangement joins TRBV9 to TRBJ2-1, with 9 positions matching TRBD2. Germline V gene sequence: CDR1 SGDLS, CDR2 YYNGEE. Trimming took 0 bases from V and 4 from J; bases not matched to a gene: 5. This CDR3 spans 16 amino acids. The CDR3 DNA sequence: TGTGCCAGCAGCGTAGTAGTTAGCGGGAGTTACAATGAGCAGTTCTTC. Protein: CASSVVVSGSYNEQFF.

This chain uses TRBV7-9 with TRBJ2-5; TRBD1 agrees at 8 bases. Germline V gives CDR1 SEHNR, CDR2 FQNEAQ (reference sequence). The CDR3 extends over 15 amino acids. V shed 4 bases and J 5 bases; nucleotides not matched to a gene: 9. The CDR3 sequence: CASSSLRGRWETQYF. The DNA of the CDR3 is TGTGCCAGCAGCTCCCTCAGGGGGCGGTGGGAGACCCAGTACTTC.

The chain carries TRBV4-2 and TRBJ1-1; no clear D. The CDR3 covers 15 residues. V lost 1 base, J lost 5 bases, and 14 bases lay in between. Germline V gives CDR1 LGHNA, CDR2 YNFKEQ. The CDR3 nucleotides read TGTGCCAGCAGCCAAGGTCCGGGCGCGGGGACTGAAGCTTTCTTT. Its protein product is CASSQGPGAGTEAFF.

The chain has TRBV7-9 and TRBJ1-5; 10 bases map to TRBD1. The ends lost 5 bases at V and 5 bases at J; junction bases unmatched: 0. CDR1 and CDR2 (germline): SEHNR, FQNEAQ (reference sequence). The CDR3 is 13 residues long. This chain's CDR3 is CASSGTGDQPQHF. CDR3 bases: TGTGCCAGCAGCGGGACAGGGGATCAGCCCCAGCATTTT.

The gene calls are TRBV10-3 and TRBJ2-6; 8 bases line up with TRBD1. Germline CDR1 and CDR2: ENHRY and SYGVKD. Germline trimming cut 5 bases from V and 1 base from J; bases unmatched to any gene: 7. This CDR3 has 17 residues. CDR3 sequence (DNA): TGTGCCATCAGTTTACAGGGGGACGGGTCTGGGGCCAACGTCCTGACTTTC. The encoded protein is CAISLQGDGSGANVLTF.

V and J are TRBV7-9 and TRBJ2-2; D possibly corresponds to TRBD2 (5 bases). This CDR3 contains 15 residues. The V gene's germline CDR1 is SEHNR and CDR2 FQNEAQ (reference sequence). The germline V and J ends were trimmed by 5 bases and 7 bases, with 17 bases remaining between them. The CDR3 DNA sequence: TGTGCCAGCAGCCCATCCGGGATATCGGTCGGGGAGCTGTTTTTT. It encodes CASSPSGISVGELFF.

V gene TRBV6-6 combines with J gene TRBJ1-4; no clear D. Germline CDR1 MNHNY, CDR2 SVGAGI (reference sequence). This CDR3 has 15 residues. The V end lost 7 bases, the J end lost 2 bases, and 14 bases lay between the germline ends. The CDR3 DNA follows: TGTGCCAGCACCTTTGAGAGGGCCACTAATGAAAAACTGTTTTTT. Its protein product is CASTFERATNEKLFF.

The rearrangement links TRBV29-1 to TRBJ2-7, with a weak D call TRBD2 (6 bases). Germline V gives CDR1 SQVTM, CDR2 ANQGSEA. Between the trimmed V and J ends, which lost 1 base and 4 bases, there was a span of 11 bases. CDR3 length: 13 amino acids. In DNA, the CDR3 is TGCAGCGTTGAAGGGGACGGGGGATACGAGCAGTACTTC. This codes for CSVEGDGGYEQYF.

The gene calls are TRBV15 and TRBJ2-1; D perhaps matches TRBD2 (5 bases). Per germline, CDR1 LNHNV and CDR2 YYDKDF (reference sequence). Trimming removed 1 base at V and 7 bases at J, with 14 bases between. The CDR3 covers 15 residues. The CDR3 sequence: CATSRVRDGSNEQFF. The CDR3 nucleotides are TGTGCCACCAGCAGAGTAAGGGATGGGAGTAATGAGCAGTTCTTC.

This clone was found once. The gene calls are TRBV28 and TRBJ2-7, with 7 bases identical to TRBD1. The V gene's germline CDR1 is MDHEN and CDR2 SYDVKM. With 3 bases clipped from V and 0 bases from J, the junction kept 11 bases outside the gene matches. The CDR3 length is 17 residues. Written as DNA, the CDR3 is TGTGCCAGCAGTTTCTTCACCACAGGGGCCATCTCCTACGAGCAGTACTTC. Protein: CASSFFTTGAISYEQYF.

The chain employs TRBV6-4 and TRBJ1-1; D gene uncertain. CDR1 is MRHNA, CDR2 SNTAGT, per germline. This CDR3 is built from 13 residues. V was clipped by 6 bases and J by 1 base, with 9 bases between them. The CDR3 DNA follows: TGTGCCAGCAGAGATACAGAGAACACTGAAGCTTTCTTT. Its translation: CASRDTENTEAFF.

This chain connects TRBV2 to TRBJ2-1, with 9 positions matching TRBD2. The length of the CDR3 is 15 residues. Germline assignment: CDR1 SNHLY and CDR2 FYNNEI. Trimming removed 4 bases from V and 6 bases from J; junction bases left unmatched: 7. This CDR3 reads CASSVKLAGTNEQFF. Written as DNA, the CDR3 is TGTGCCAGCAGTGTAAAGCTAGCGGGGACCAATGAGCAGTTCTTC.

This rearrangement joins TRBV6-5 to TRBJ1-2; D not resolved. The CDR3 totals 15 residues. Germline CDR1 MNHEY, CDR2 SVGAGI. V was shortened by 0 bases and J by 8 bases, with 16 bases between the two germline ends. CDR3 residues: CASSYSRQTVWGYTF. The CDR3 DNA sequence: TGTGCCAGCAGTTACTCGAGGCAGACCGTCTGGGGCTACACCTTC.

This clone was counted a single time. DNA of the CDR3: TGTGCCAGCTCACCACTCCCCGCCCCACCCCTCACAATCGATGAGCAGTTCTTC. This translates into CASSPLPAPPLTIDEQFF. This chain joins TRBV18 and TRBJ2-1; D not certain. CDR1 KGHSH and CDR2 LQKENI come from the germline V gene. CDR3 length equals 18 residues. The V gene lost 1 base and the J gene lost 8 bases, with 24 bases spanning the gap.

The chain uses TRBV11-2 and TRBJ2-2; D not resolved. Germline loops: CDR1 SGHAT, CDR2 FQNNGV. The V and J ends lost 3 bases and 7 bases respectively, with 12 bases between them. The length of the CDR3 is 14 residues. CDR3 bases: TGTGCCAGCAGCTTCGGGTCGTACGTCGGGGAGCTGTTTTTT. Translated: CASSFGSYVGELFF.

The CDR3: CASTFNQGADTEAFF. The CDR3 bases are TGTGCCAGTACATTCAATCAAGGGGCAGACACTGAAGCTTTCTTT. The rearrangement joins TRBV19 to TRBJ1-1; D perhaps matches TRBD1 (5 bases). Per germline, CDR1 LNHDA and CDR2 SQIVND (reference sequence). Between the trimmed V and J ends, which lost 7 bases and 3 bases, there was a span of 18 bases. The CDR3 is 15 residues long. Supplemented by reference TRBV19 and TRBJ1-1, the full variable domain reads DGGITQSPKYLFRKEGQNVTLSCEQNLNHDAMYWYRQDPGQGLRLIYYSQIVNDFQKGDIAEGYSVSREKKESFPLTVTSAQKNPTAFYLCASTFNQGADTEAFFGQGTRLTVV.

The rearrangement links TRBV4-1 to TRBJ2-7; 9 bases are shared with TRBD2. The length of the CDR3 is 16 residues. V shed 0 bases, J shed 3 bases, and the junction held 6 bases outside the gene matches. The germline gives CDR1 MGHRA, CDR2 YSYEKL. The CDR3 spells CASSQDASGVYYEQYF. The CDR3 DNA is TGCGCCAGCAGCCAAGATGCTAGCGGGGTTTACTACGAGCAGTACTTC.

The J gene is TRBJ1-6, the V gene TRBV19; TRBD1 might be the D (6 bases). With 8 bases removed from V and 7 bases from J, the gap between germline ends came to 15 bases. The CDR3 loop spans 14 amino acids. Germline CDR1 is LNHDA and CDR2 is SQIVND (reference sequence). Here the CDR3 reads CASGKGGGNSPLHF. CDR3 coding DNA: TGTGCCAGTGGGAAGGGAGGGGGGAATTCACCCCTCCACTTT.